This T cell receptor beta chain is from a study of CD8 T cells in Susac syndrome (dated by TCRdb to about 2019). In terms of the full investigation: Whether CD8+ T cell activation and differentiation in Susac syndrome was antigen driven was tested using repertoire sequencing. The study compared CD8+ T cell repertoire clonality among over 9 healthy donors, around 14 Susac syndrome patients and roughly 15 multiple sclerosis patients.

This clonotype was seen repeatedly, ten times or more. Its target antigen remains unknown. Base qualities were left out, and no much larger clone turns up one base away. High-throughput TCR beta sequencing profiled peripheral blood CD8+ and CD4+ T cells from healthy donors, Susac syndrome patients and multiple sclerosis patients. Multiple sclerosis controls were treatment-naive patients with stable or active relapsing-remitting disease fulfilling revised McDonald criteria. CD8+ TEMRA cells were enriched by FACS, while bulk CD8+ and CD4+ T cells were purified by magnetic negative isolation. Blood was collected in EDTA tubes and processed within 24 hours, with PBMCs isolated through density gradient centrifugation. PBMCs intended for TCR sequencing were cryopreserved in liquid nitrogen and were subsequently thawed in a 37 degrees C water bath. Purity of sorted or isolated CD4+, CD8+ and CD8+ TEMRA cells was at least 90%.

V is pared back by 2 bases and J by 3 bases, with 5 bases lying between the germline termini. Reading from cysteine to phenylalanine, the CDR3 counts 13 amino acids. Only the CDR3 region is kept as DNA, spanning 39 bases read in frame from base 1. CDR1 and CDR2, per the germline V gene (reference sequence), are MNHEY and SMNVEV. RNA was extracted using the RNeasy kit, and about 0.5 to 1 ug of the RNA was reverse transcribed with random hexamers. The immunoSEQ multiplex PCR assay, covering 54 Vbeta and 13 Jbeta segments, was used to amplify TCR beta CDR3 regions. To correct PCR amplification bias, a synthetic template baseline was used for both primer optimization and computational correction. The authors' pipeline ran thus. Only productive sequences were kept, with reads annotated to V, D and J genes according to IMGT and analyzed in immunoSEQ Analyzer. Clonality was calculated as one minus the Shannon entropy normalized by log2 of the number of productive unique sequences. For each patient and control, public and private clones were evaluated among the 100 most prevalent clones. A clone was defined as Susac-specific if it was absent from the healthy and MS cohorts, from some 1,100 published viral clones and from other ImmuneACCESS disease sequences. TCRdb took the public reads, trimmed them with fastp at Q25, ran MiXCR for clone calling and kept in-frame beta chains. Rows are unified per CDR3 protein, each entry keeping the most common DNA and genes. TCRdb assigned the V and J calls; the authors' analysis was not used. This sample holds almost 450,000 distinct CDR3 sequences; approximately 85% were observed only once. About 0.12% of the sample is taken by the ten largest.

What the work shows at the level of the full study, not this receptor alone: The TCR sequencing and HLA analysis was acknowledged to have included a relatively small number of individuals.

The receptor chain draws on TRBV27 and TRBJ2-1; TRBD2 is a possible D gene, resting on 5 matching bases. Input material: CD8+ T cells from PBMCs. This receptor was taken from a human donor with multiple sclerosis. This receptor carries the CDR3 CASSLAGYNEQFF. Read as DNA, the sequence is TGTGCCAGCAGTTTAGCGGGCTACAATGAGCAGTTCTTC.